Each of the 15 T cell receptor beta chains below was sequenced from the same sample in a study of T cell repertoires in cytomegalovirus infection. MiXCR was run by TCRdb on the reads, yielding one entry per CDR3 protein. The profile shows 400,000 to 600,000 distinct CDR3 sequences, approximately 40% of them singletons. Antigens for these TCRs are unknown. The specimen comprised cultured PBMCs, sampled from culture after CMV antigen stimulation. The receptors come from a human donor in good health (CMV status not recorded). Some clones in this sample may be carry-over from other donors' samples.

The J gene is TRBJ2-7, the V gene TRBV28; tentative D call: TRBD1 (5 bases). The germline V gene has CDR1 MDHEN and CDR2 SYDVKM. The CDR3 is 15 amino acids. Trimming cost V 6 bases and J 2 bases, with 17 bases left between them. The CDR3: CASSLIRAGPYEQYF. CDR3 in DNA: TGTGCCAGCAGCCTCATTCGGGCAGGGCCCTACGAGCAGTACTTC.

J is TRBJ2-5 and V is TRBV6-1; TRBD2 matches 11 bases. Germline lookup yields CDR1 MNHNS and CDR2 SASEGT. CDR3 length equals 18 residues. V lost 5 bases and J lost 5; bases outside the gene matches: 16. The CDR3 DNA follows: TGTGCCAGCAGTCCTTACCCGACTAGCGGGGTACTAAGTGAGACCCAGTACTTC. It encodes CASSPYPTSGVLSETQYF.

This clonotype turned up a few times. This chain joins TRBV6-2 or TRBV6-3 and TRBJ2-5; D call uncertain. There are 13 residues in the CDR3. The germline V gene encodes CDR1 MNHEY and CDR2 SVGEGT. Between the trimmed V and J ends, which lost 6 bases and 5 bases, there was a span of 13 bases. CDR3 nucleotides: TGTGCCAGCAGCCCCCATGGCAGTGAGACCCAGTACTTC. Translating it yields CASSPHGSETQYF.

The chain combines TRBV7-2 with TRBJ2-5; D is ambiguous. Germline V gene lookup returns CDR1 SGHTA and CDR2 FQGNSA. V lost 2 bases and J 1 base, leaving 14 bases between the germline ends. This CDR3 is built from 16 residues. The CDR3: CASSLNRPASQETQYF. In DNA, the CDR3 is TGTGCCAGCAGCTTAAATAGACCCGCTTCCCAAGAGACCCAGTACTTC.

In this sample, this clonotype turned up once. The V gene is TRBV6-1, the J gene TRBJ1-1, with D tentatively TRBD1 (5 bases). The V gene lost 6 bases and the J gene lost 9 bases, with 11 bases spanning the gap. Per the germline V gene, CDR1 is MNHNS and CDR2 is SASEGT. The CDR3 sequence is 11 residues long. CDR3 sequence (DNA): TGTGCCAGCAGGCGCCAGGGAAAAGCTTTCTTT. It is translated as CASRRQGKAFF.

V is TRBV12-5 and J is TRBJ2-2; 9 nucleotides agree with TRBD2. Unmatched junction bases numbered 2, after V lost 6 bases and J lost 6 bases. CDR3 length equals 13 residues. Germline CDR1 LGHNT, CDR2 FRNRAP. The CDR3 is CASGAGGAGELFF. The CDR3 DNA follows: TGTGCTAGTGGAGCGGGAGGAGCCGGGGAGCTGTTTTTT.

This clonotype occurred a few times. The CDR3 DNA sequence: TGTGCCAGCAGCTTAGAGACAGGTGACCAGCCCCAGCATTTT. Protein product: CASSLETGDQPQHF. V is TRBV7-8 and J is TRBJ1-5; TRBD1 is a possible D gene (6 bases). With 1 base removed from V and 7 bases from J, the gap between germline ends came to 11 bases. The CDR3 runs 14 residues. From germline, CDR1 is SGHVS and CDR2 FQNEAQ. The whole variable domain, filled in from reference TRBV7-8 and TRBJ1-5, reads GAGVSQSPRYKVAKRGQDVALRCDPISGHVSLFWYQQALGQGPEFLTYFQNEAQLDKSGLPSDRFFAERPEGSVSTLKIQRTQQEDSAVYLCASSLETGDQPQHFGDGTRLSIL.

This clonotype appeared a few times. The chain uses TRBV7-2 and TRBJ2-3; no firm D call. V dropped 8 bases and J dropped 0 bases, with 15 bases sitting between them. The CDR3 consists of 15 residues. CDR1 SGHTA and CDR2 FQGNSA come from the germline V gene. The DNA of the CDR3 is TGTGCCAGCTTAGGGCCTCAACCTAGCACAGATACGCAGTATTTT. It codes for CASLGPQPSTDTQYF.

In its sample, this clonotype was seen a few times. The chain uses TRBV11-3 and TRBJ2-1; D may be TRBD2 (6 bases). The CDR3 covers 15 residues. The ends were cut back, 5 bases at V and 1 base at J, with 12 bases in the middle. Germline CDR1 is SGHNT and CDR2 is YENEEA. For the CDR3, the DNA is TGTGCCAGCAGCCATCAGCGGGCGTCCTACAATGAGCAGTTCTTC. This sequence encodes CASSHQRASYNEQFF.

V is TRBV12-5 and J is TRBJ2-1; TRBD2 might be the D (6 bases). This CDR3 has 15 amino acids. Per germline, CDR1 LGHNT and CDR2 FRNRAP. V was shortened by 7 bases and J by 8 bases, with 21 bases between the two germline ends. This chain's CDR3 is CASAPTSLPNDEQFF. The CDR3 region has the DNA TGTGCTAGTGCCCCGACTAGTCTGCCCAATGATGAGCAGTTCTTC.

This clonotype was picked up a small number of times. The V gene is TRBV7-8, the J gene TRBJ2-3, with 8 positions matching TRBD2. The CDR3 has 19 residues. Germline trimming cut 1 base from V and 2 bases from J; bases unmatched to any gene: 14. CDR1 and CDR2 from the germline V gene are SGHVS and FQNEAQ. CDR3 sequence: CASSLEAWGLAGHTDTQYF. CDR3 nucleotides: TGTGCCAGCAGCTTAGAAGCTTGGGGATTAGCGGGACACACAGATACGCAGTATTTT.

In this sample, this clonotype turned up once. The chain joins TRBV2 to TRBJ1-5; tentative D call: TRBD1 (6 bases). The CDR3 is 15 amino acids. Per the germline V gene, CDR1 is SNHLY and CDR2 is FYNNEI. Between the trimmed V and J ends, which lost 4 bases and 3 bases, there was a span of 13 bases. CDR3 nucleotide sequence: TGTGCCAGCAGTGGGACCGGGACACTCAATCAGCCCCAGCATTTT. This gives the protein CASSGTGTLNQPQHF.

This chain links TRBV10-3 with TRBJ2-1; 12 bases fit TRBD2. Germline V gives CDR1 ENHRY, CDR2 SYGVKD. This CDR3 comprises 15 residues. J was trimmed by 9 bases and V by 6 bases; bases with no gene match: 9. The chain's CDR3 is CAISPGLAGSSEQFF. CDR3 sequence (DNA): TGTGCCATCAGCCCCGGACTAGCGGGATCGAGTGAGCAGTTCTTC.

This clonotype was observed a handful of times. The CDR3 region is CASSLRLGSPLHF. Here the CDR3 DNA reads TGTGCCAGCAGTTTAAGATTGGGTTCACCCCTCCACTTT. The rearrangement joins TRBV12-3 or TRBV12-4 to TRBJ1-6; no clear D gene. The length of the CDR3 is 13 residues. V shed 2 bases and J shed 9 bases, with 8 bases lying between them.

CDR3 in amino acids: CASSQGGPGTNEKLFF. CDR3 nucleotide sequence: TGTGCCAGCAGCCAAGGAGGCCCGGGGACTAATGAAAAACTGTTTTTT. The rearrangement uses TRBV14 and TRBJ1-4, with no clear D. CDR3 size: 16 residues. Germline-derived CDR1 and CDR2 are SGHDN and FVKESK. The germline V and J ends were trimmed by 1 base and 2 bases, with 11 bases remaining between them.